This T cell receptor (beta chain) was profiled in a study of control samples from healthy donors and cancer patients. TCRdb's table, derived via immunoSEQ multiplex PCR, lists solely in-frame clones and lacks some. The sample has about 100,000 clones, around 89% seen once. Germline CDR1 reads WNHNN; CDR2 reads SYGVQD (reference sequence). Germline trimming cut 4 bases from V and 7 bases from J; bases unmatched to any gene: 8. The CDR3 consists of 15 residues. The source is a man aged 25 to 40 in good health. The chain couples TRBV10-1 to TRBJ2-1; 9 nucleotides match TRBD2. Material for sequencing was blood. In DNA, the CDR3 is TGCGCCAGCAGTGCTGCCACAGCGGGAGGAAATGAGCAGTTCTTC. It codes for CASSAATAGGNEQFF.